The 14 T cell receptor beta chains presented below share a single source sample, sequenced in a study of OX40 agonist ivuxolimab in advanced cancers. Assay: immunoSEQ multiplex PCR; the TCRdb copy retains only in-frame clones and omits some. The sample lists tens of thousands of clones, roughly 86% seen once, with around 1.2% in the top ten. The sequences come from CD4+ or CD8+ T cells sorted from blood, collected in a trial of the OX40 agonist ivuxolimab. The receptors were sampled from an adult with an advanced solid tumor such as melanoma, head and neck, liver or kidney cancer.

The rearrangement uses TRBV10-3 and TRBJ1-4; a weak D match, TRBD1 (6 bases). The CDR3 length is 15 residues. Germline CDR1 and CDR2: ENHRY and SYGVKD. V gave up 2 bases and J gave up 8 bases, with 15 bases separating them. The CDR3 nucleotides read TGTGCCATCAGTGAGGTGGACAGAGAAGACGAAAAACTGTTTTTT. Protein sequence: CAISEVDREDEKLFF.

V usage is TRBV6-1 and J usage is TRBJ1-5; no clear D. The CDR3 spans 15 residues. Trimming removed 1 base from V and 0 bases from J, with 7 bases in between. Germline-derived CDR1 and CDR2 are MNHNS and SASEGT. The CDR3 sequence: CASSEEDGSNQPQHF. As DNA, the CDR3 is TGTGCCAGCAGTGAAGAGGACGGTAGCAATCAGCCCCAGCATTTT.

This clone was counted only a few times. The chain links TRBV2 to TRBJ1-2; D may be TRBD1 (6 bases). The germline V and J ends were trimmed by 4 bases and 7 bases, with 13 bases remaining between them. CDR3 size: 13 residues. The germline gives CDR1 SNHLY, CDR2 FYNNEI. The CDR3 here is CASSGTGLGGYTF. The CDR3 DNA reads TGTGCCAGCAGTGGTACAGGGCTCGGTGGCTACACCTTC.

The chain employs TRBV12-5 and TRBJ1-1; D may be TRBD1 (5 bases). The germline CDR1 and CDR2 sequences are LGHNT and FRNRAP. V dropped 10 bases and J dropped 4 bases, with 10 bases sitting between them. The CDR3 is 11 amino acids. This CDR3 is CANGGGTEAFF. DNA of the CDR3: TGTGCTAATGGGGGGGGCACTGAAGCTTTCTTT.

V and J are TRBV11-3 and TRBJ2-3; 7 bases match TRBD1. V shed 5 bases, J shed 0 bases, and the junction held 8 bases outside the gene matches. This CDR3 has 16 amino acids. Germline V gives CDR1 SGHNT, CDR2 YENEEA. The CDR3 DNA is TGTGCCAGCAGCCCGCAGGGGGTTATAAGCACAGATACGCAGTATTTT. It is translated as CASSPQGVISTDTQYF.

This chain links TRBV11-2 with TRBJ1-3; 9 bases map to TRBD1. J lost 0 bases, V lost 6 bases, and 9 bases had no gene match. CDR1 and CDR2 (germline): SGHAT, FQNNGV. The CDR3 length is 17 residues. In DNA, the CDR3 is TGTGCCAGCAGTCGAGCCGGGACAGGGATCTCTGGAAACACCATATATTTT. Amino acids: CASSRAGTGISGNTIYF.

The chain links TRBV5-1 to TRBJ2-7; 7 bases map to TRBD1. The V gene's germline CDR1 is SGHRS and CDR2 YFSETQ. The CDR3 spans 14 residues. Trimming removed 1 base from V and 5 bases from J; junction bases left unmatched: 6. CDR3 sequence (DNA): TGCGCCAGCAGCTTGAGACAGGGAATCCACGAGCAGTACTTC. Protein sequence: CASSLRQGIHEQYF.

The chain is built from TRBV7-8 and TRBJ2-2; 9 bases match TRBD2. The V gene end was trimmed by 0 bases and the J gene end by 8 bases; junction bases not matched to a gene: 7. The CDR3 is 16 residues long. The germline V gene has CDR1 SGHVS and CDR2 FQNEAQ. The DNA for the CDR3 is TGTGCCAGCAGCTTAGCGGCGGGGGGGCTTGCTGGGGAGCTGTTTTTT. Protein sequence: CASSLAAGGLAGELFF.

This clone is a singleton in its sample. This rearrangement joins TRBV30 to TRBJ1-2; D gene ambiguous. Germline CDR1 reads GTSNPN; CDR2 reads SVGIG (reference sequence). There are 15 residues in the CDR3. Trimming stripped 2 bases from V and 0 bases from J, with 13 bases between. This chain's CDR3 is CAWSPGLMSNYGYTF. In DNA, the CDR3 is TGTGCCTGGAGTCCCGGACTGATGTCTAACTATGGCTACACCTTC.

The table lists this clone with a few counts. The chain joins TRBV7-2 to TRBJ1-6, with a weak D call TRBD1 (5 bases). Trimming stripped 5 bases from V and 6 bases from J, with 11 bases between. Germline V gene sequence: CDR1 SGHTA, CDR2 FQGNSA. The CDR3 has 14 amino acids. The CDR3 coding sequence is TGTGCCAGCAGCCCCAGGGCGGGTAATTCACCCCTCCACTTT. It codes for CASSPRAGNSPLHF.

The chain uses TRBV7-8 and TRBJ1-2; D not certain. Deletions cut 3 bases from V and 5 bases from J, with 10 bases between. CDR1 is SGHVS and CDR2 is FQNEAQ in the germline V gene. The CDR3 has 13 residues. In DNA, the CDR3 is TGTGCCAGCAGCTTTTACAGCGATTATGGCTACACCTTC. This translates into CASSFYSDYGYTF.

The V gene is TRBV9, the J gene TRBJ1-1, with unresolved D. Per germline, CDR1 SGDLS and CDR2 YYNGEE. CDR3 size: 13 residues. V lost 4 bases to trimming and J lost 5 bases, with 12 bases between them. CDR3 region: CASSPRIGTEAFF. CDR3 nucleotide sequence: TGTGCCAGCAGCCCCCGTATCGGGACTGAAGCTTTCTTT.

V usage is TRBV9 and J usage is TRBJ1-4, with a weak D call TRBD1 (5 bases). The V end lost 0 bases, the J end lost 5 bases, and 11 bases lay between the germline ends. The CDR3 is 15 amino acids. Germline CDR1 is SGDLS and CDR2 is YYNGEE. As DNA, the CDR3 is TGTGCCAGCAGCGTAGGCGGGGGATTGAATGAAAAACTGTTTTTT. Translation: CASSVGGGLNEKLFF.

V usage is TRBV6-1 and J usage is TRBJ2-5; D is unclear. Per the germline V gene, CDR1 is MNHNS and CDR2 is SASEGT. Between the trimmed V and J ends, which lost 4 bases and 2 bases, there was a span of 11 bases. The CDR3 runs to 14 residues. The CDR3 reads CASSGSLSQETQYF. The CDR3 nucleotides read TGTGCCAGCAGTGGCTCGTTGTCACAAGAGACCCAGTACTTC.